What follows are 32 T cell receptor beta chains derived from one specimen sequenced in a study of blood T cells in healthy people across ages. Through a sample-barcoded 5' primer and a J-beta primer mix, a second PCR was run for roughly 7 to 12 cycles. Each CDR3 protein is one row after TCRdb ran MiXCR on the 5' RACE reads. The table records 920,000 or so distinct CDR3 sequences, around 45% of them present only once. Sequencing was performed on blood. The receptors were gathered from a woman aged 55-70 years in good health.

Note on this clonotype: One end of the junction does not line up with germline, which may come from a read error. The V and J genes are TRBV5-1 and TRBJ1-2, with 11 bases identical to TRBD1. The CDR3 length is 15 residues. Germline V gives CDR1 SGHRS, CDR2 YFSETQ. The CDR3 nucleotides read TGCGTCAGCCGCGGGACAGGGGGGCTTAACTATGGCTACACCTTC. It codes for CVSRGTGGLNYGYTF.

The chain carries TRBV5-6 and TRBJ2-1; 9 bases are a match to TRBD2. The length of the CDR3 is 15 residues. Germline V gene sequence: CDR1 SGHDT, CDR2 YYEEEE. J was trimmed by 9 bases and V by 4 bases; bases with no gene match: 11. The CDR3 sequence is CASSIRLAAVTEQFF. The DNA of the CDR3 is TGTGCCAGCAGCATACGACTAGCGGCGGTAACTGAGCAGTTCTTC.

The chain links TRBV29-1 to TRBJ2-1; D may be TRBD1 (7 bases). Germline lookup yields CDR1 SQVTM and CDR2 ANQGSEA. Trimming left V 8 bases short and J 3 bases short, with 17 bases between. The CDR3 loop spans 14 amino acids. The CDR3 protein is CSQFGGGLYNEQFF. The CDR3 DNA sequence: TGCAGCCAATTCGGAGGGGGCCTCTACAATGAGCAGTTCTTC.

V is TRBV20-1 and J is TRBJ1-2; D unclear. Germline V gene lookup returns CDR1 DFQATT and CDR2 SNEGSKA (reference sequence). V lost 0 bases, J lost 3 bases, and 14 bases lay in between. The CDR3 runs to 15 residues. The CDR3 DNA reads TGCAGTGCTAGAGACACGGAAAGGGCCCACTATGGCTACACCTTC. Protein product: CSARDTERAHYGYTF.

The CDR3 DNA reads as TGTGCCAGCGGACTAATCGCGGGGGCGGGGACAGATACGCAGTATTTT. As protein: CASGLIAGAGTDTQYF. The chain has TRBV6-5 and TRBJ2-3; the D gene is possibly TRBD2 (7 bases). The germline CDR1 and CDR2 sequences are MNHEY and SVGAGI. The ends were cut back, 8 bases at V and 3 bases at J, with 21 bases in the middle. The CDR3 has 16 amino acids.

V is TRBV3-1 and J is TRBJ2-3; D uncertain. CDR3 length: 14 residues. Trimming shortened V by 2 bases and J by 3 bases, and 9 bases separated the two germline ends. The germline gives CDR1 LGHDT, CDR2 YNNKEL (reference sequence). CDR3 in amino acids: CASSQPPPTDTQYF. As DNA, the CDR3 is TGTGCCAGCAGCCAACCGCCTCCAACAGATACGCAGTATTTT.

The chain has TRBV20-1 and TRBJ2-1, with TRBD2 identical over 9 bases. CDR3 size: 13 residues. Germline lookup yields CDR1 DFQATT and CDR2 SNEGSKA (reference sequence). V dropped 3 bases and J dropped 7; count of bases not matched to a gene: 4. The CDR3 DNA is TGCAGTGCTAGGCTAGCGGGATTAAATGAGCAGTTCTTC. Its translation is CSARLAGLNEQFF.

This clonotype was counted between two and nine times. The rearrangement links TRBV12-3 or TRBV12-4 to TRBJ2-3, with TRBD2 matching over 12 bases. The V segment lost 6 bases and the J segment 4 bases; nucleotides outside the gene matches: 8. The CDR3 has 16 residues. The CDR3 DNA reads as TGTGCCAGCAGCAACCGGACTAGCGGGAAATCAGATACGCAGTATTTT. As protein: CASSNRTSGKSDTQYF.

The V call is TRBV5-1, the J call TRBJ2-5; TRBD2 matches 8 bases. V shed 0 bases, J shed 6 bases, and the junction held 7 bases outside the gene matches. This CDR3 is built from 15 residues. CDR1 and CDR2 (germline): SGHRS, YFSETQ. The CDR3 loop reads CASSLVQREMKTQYF. CDR3 DNA: TGCGCCAGCAGCTTGGTACAGCGGGAGATGAAGACCCAGTACTTC.

This clonotype showed up just once. Germline is not matched at one junction end, which may reflect a read error. This chain uses TRBV5-1 with TRBJ2-7; 10 nucleotides match TRBD2. CDR3 length equals 16 residues. Germline CDR1 is SGHRS and CDR2 is YFSETQ. The CDR3 loop reads CAGSFRTSGGPHEQYF. The CDR3 region has the DNA TGCGCCGGCAGCTTCCGGACTAGCGGAGGGCCCCACGAGCAGTACTTC.

This clonotype was found a few times. The DNA of the CDR3 is TGTGCCAGCACCGGACTTAAACTCAATGAGCAGTTCTTC. Its protein product is CASTGLKLNEQFF. The V call is TRBV11-1, the J call TRBJ2-1, with D possibly TRBD2 on 5 matching bases. The CDR3 is 13 residues long. The germline gives CDR1 SGHAT, CDR2 FQDESV (reference sequence). Trimming took 7 bases from V and 6 from J, leaving 13 bases between them.

This clonotype was found a few times. This sequence joins TRBV2 and TRBJ2-3; tentatively, D is TRBD1 (6 bases). Germline V gene lookup returns CDR1 SNHLY and CDR2 FYNNEI. Deletions cut 6 bases from V and 6 bases from J, with 10 bases between. The CDR3 runs to 12 residues. CDR3 DNA sequence: TGTGCCAGCAGGGAGCAGGGGGATACGCAGTATTTT. This translates into CASREQGDTQYF.

This clonotype was detected once. This may come from a read error, since a much larger clone is one base off. This chain's CDR3 is CAGSEAPGLAGTNEQFF. The CDR3 nucleotides are TGTGCCGGCAGCGAAGCGCCGGGACTAGCGGGAACCAATGAGCAGTTCTTC. This chain uses TRBV9 with TRBJ2-1, with 13 bases identical to TRBD2. CDR3 length equals 17 residues. Germline CDR1 is SGDLS and CDR2 is YYNGEE.

Concerning this clonotype itself: The junction departs from germline at one end; a sequencing error may be responsible. This chain links TRBV9 with TRBJ2-7; 7 positions match TRBD1. Germline V gene sequence: CDR1 SGDLS, CDR2 YYNGEE. The CDR3 has 15 residues. CDR3 in amino acids: CASSVGTVYSDEQYF. Here the CDR3 DNA reads TGTGCCAGCAGCGTCGGGACAGTCTACTCCGACGAGCAGTACTTC.

This chain links TRBV4-2 with TRBJ2-1; 8 bases align to TRBD2. There are 16 residues in the CDR3. With V trimmed by 0 bases and J by 9 bases, 10 bases remained unmatched. The germline gives CDR1 LGHNA, CDR2 YNFKEQ. CDR3 sequence (DNA): TGTGCCAGCAGCCAAGAGCCGGTAGCGGGATTGGCTGAGCAGTTCTTC. Protein product: CASSQEPVAGLAEQFF.

The chain uses TRBV5-1 and TRBJ1-4, with D perhaps matching TRBD1 (5 bases). V was shortened by 0 bases and J by 3 bases, with 12 bases between the two germline ends. The germline V gene has CDR1 SGHRS and CDR2 YFSETQ. The CDR3 totals 16 residues. The CDR3 here is CASSLGQGMANEKLFF. The DNA for the CDR3 is TGCGCCAGCAGCTTGGGCCAGGGAATGGCTAATGAAAAACTGTTTTTT.

This clonotype showed up just a few times. This chain uses TRBV7-9 with TRBJ1-4, with D tentatively TRBD1 (6 bases). Germline CDR1 and CDR2: SEHNR and FQNEAQ (reference sequence). Trimming shortened V by 1 base and J by 8 bases, and 14 bases separated the two germline ends. This CDR3 comprises 15 residues. CDR3 sequence: CASSLGGPVGEKLFF. The CDR3 nucleotides are TGTGCCAGCAGCTTAGGGGGGCCGGTCGGGGAAAAACTGTTTTTT.

In its sample, this clonotype was seen a few times. The V gene is TRBV10-3, the J gene TRBJ2-5; D might be TRBD1 (5 bases). The CDR3 consists of 14 residues. V was shortened by 4 bases and J by 0 bases, with 9 bases between the two germline ends. Per the germline V gene, CDR1 is ENHRY and CDR2 is SYGVKD. The CDR3: CAISGQGHQETQYF. As DNA, the CDR3 is TGTGCCATCAGTGGGCAGGGCCACCAAGAGACCCAGTACTTC.

This clonotype has more than one count but fewer than ten. The V gene is TRBV3-1, the J gene TRBJ1-4, with TRBD1 identical over 8 bases. The CDR3 is 17 residues long. Looked up from germline, CDR1 is LGHDT and CDR2 is YNNKEL (reference sequence). Trimming at V came to 6 bases and at J to 4 bases, leaving 13 bases not matched to a gene. The CDR3 DNA reads TGTGCCAGCAGTCCTAGCCGGGACAGGAGGGATAATGAAAAACTGTTTTTT. As protein: CASSPSRDRRDNEKLFF. The entire variable domain, with the rest obtained from reference TRBV3-1 and TRBJ1-4, is as follows: DTAVSQTPKYLVTQMGNDKSIKCEQNLGHDTMYWYKQDSKKFLKIMFSYNNKELIINETVPNRFSPKSPDKAHLNLHINSLELGDSAVYFCASSPSRDRRDNEKLFFGSGTQLSVL.

This clonotype was seen repeatedly, ten times or more. The chain joins TRBV7-9 to TRBJ2-7, with D unclear. The CDR3 length is 14 residues. The germline V and J ends were trimmed by 5 bases and 0 bases, with 11 bases remaining between them. Germline values: CDR1 SEHNR, CDR2 FQNEAQ (reference sequence). This chain's CDR3 is CASSPGRTSYEQYF. In DNA form, the CDR3 reads TGTGCCAGCAGCCCCGGCAGGACCTCCTACGAGCAGTACTTC.

This sequence joins TRBV20-1 and TRBJ2-7, with D perhaps matching TRBD1 (6 bases). Between the trimmed V and J ends, which lost 7 bases and 2 bases, there was a span of 15 bases. There are 13 residues in the CDR3. The V gene's germline CDR1 is DFQATT and CDR2 SNEGSKA (reference sequence). CDR3 nucleotides: TGCAGTGTCTCAAGCAGGGGAACCTACGAGCAGTACTTC. This codes for CSVSSRGTYEQYF.

This chain joins TRBV20-1 and TRBJ2-7, with a weak D call TRBD2 (5 bases). Germline assignment: CDR1 DFQATT and CDR2 SNEGSKA (reference sequence). This CDR3 comprises 12 residues. V lost 3 bases and J 5 bases, leaving 11 bases between the germline ends. The CDR3: CSASGKADEQYF. CDR3 DNA: TGCAGTGCTAGCGGGAAAGCGGACGAGCAGTACTTC.

The CDR3 DNA reads TGTGCCAGCAGCTTGGAATGGAGGGGGCGTGGTGAAAAACTGTTTTTT. It yields the protein CASSLEWRGRGEKLFF. The chain combines TRBV5-6 with TRBJ1-4, with 7 bases aligning to TRBD1. The junction had 9 bases not matched to a gene; V was cut back by 0 bases and J by 7 bases. The CDR3 is 16 amino acids. Germline CDR1 is SGHDT and CDR2 is YYEEEE.

The V gene is TRBV10-1, the J gene TRBJ2-7; 7 bases map to TRBD2. Germline assignment: CDR1 WNHNN and CDR2 SYGVQD (reference sequence). Unmatched junction bases numbered 2, after V lost 3 bases and J lost 9 bases. The CDR3 is 11 residues long. The DNA for the CDR3 is TGCGCCAGCAGTGATGGGAGGGGGCAGTACTTC. It specifies CASSDGRGQYF.

This clonotype was seen a handful of times. The chain links TRBV6-5 to TRBJ2-5; 8 bases fit TRBD1. The ends lost 2 bases at V and 5 bases at J; junction bases unmatched: 4. This CDR3 has 14 residues. CDR1 is MNHEY, CDR2 SVGAGI, per germline. As DNA, the CDR3 is TGTGCCAGCAGTTACGTACAGGGGGTTGAGACCCAGTACTTC. Amino acid sequence: CASSYVQGVETQYF.

The rearrangement joins TRBV3-1 to TRBJ2-3; 11 nucleotides match TRBD2. This CDR3 comprises 19 residues. CDR1 and CDR2 from the germline V gene are LGHDT and YNNKEL (reference sequence). V lost 6 bases, J lost 2 bases, and 16 bases stayed unmatched. The CDR3 protein is CASSSYSGTSGPITDTQYF. Written as DNA, the CDR3 is TGTGCCAGCAGTTCCTATTCCGGGACTAGCGGCCCTATCACAGATACGCAGTATTTT.

This clonotype showed up just a few times. The chain combines TRBV12-3 or TRBV12-4 with TRBJ2-3; 9 nucleotides align to TRBD2. The CDR3 sequence is 14 residues long. V shed 6 bases, J shed 7 bases, and the junction held 8 bases outside the gene matches. The CDR3 region is CASSLAGLGNTQYF. The CDR3 DNA reads as TGTGCCAGCAGCCTAGCGGGGTTGGGGAATACGCAGTATTTT.

The gene calls are TRBV5-1 and TRBJ2-1; no firm D call. V was shortened by 1 base and J by 0 bases, with 11 bases between the two germline ends. Germline CDR1 is SGHRS and CDR2 is YFSETQ. The CDR3 is made up of 16 amino acids. CDR3: CASSLQATSSYNEQFF. DNA for the CDR3: TGCGCCAGCAGCTTGCAGGCGACGAGCTCCTACAATGAGCAGTTCTTC.

V usage is TRBV20-1 and J usage is TRBJ2-1; 7 bases align to TRBD2. Germline-derived CDR1 and CDR2 are DFQATT and SNEGSKA (reference sequence). This CDR3 is built from 15 residues. V shed 3 bases, J shed 1 base, and the junction held 6 bases outside the gene matches. The CDR3 loop reads CSASRLADSYNEQFF. DNA for the CDR3: TGCAGTGCTAGCCGTCTAGCGGATTCCTACAATGAGCAGTTCTTC.

This clonotype occurred a few times. This chain uses TRBV12-3 or TRBV12-4 with TRBJ1-4; the D is unclear. V was clipped by 6 bases and J by 6 bases, with 14 bases between them. The CDR3 spans 14 residues. The CDR3 DNA is TGTGCCAGCAGGCCCTCGGGGATGTATGAAAAACTGTTTTTT. This codes for CASRPSGMYEKLFF.

This clonotype showed up just a few times. The chain has TRBV20-1 and TRBJ2-7; 7 bases match TRBD2. The V segment lost 3 bases and the J segment 4 bases; nucleotides outside the gene matches: 9. CDR1 DFQATT and CDR2 SNEGSKA come from the germline V gene (reference sequence). CDR3 length: 14 residues. The CDR3, as DNA: TGCAGTGCTAGCCGGGACTACGCTGTTTACGAGCAGTACTTC. This sequence encodes CSASRDYAVYEQYF.

This clonotype was recorded a few times. This chain joins TRBV6-2 or TRBV6-3 and TRBJ2-1; 8 bases map to TRBD1. CDR3 size: 14 residues. CDR1 MNHEY and CDR2 SVGEGT come from the germline V gene. The junction had 5 bases not matched to a gene; V was cut back by 6 bases and J by 4 bases. CDR3 sequence: CASRQQGVYNEQFF. The CDR3 nucleotides read TGTGCCAGCAGGCAACAGGGGGTTTACAATGAGCAGTTCTTC.